These T cell receptor beta chains were read from a single sample in a study of blood T cell repertoires in COVID-19. Profiled with immunoSEQ multiplex PCR; TCRdb holds only in-frame clones, not every one. Here the sample spans 200,000 to 250,000 clones, approximately 80% being singletons. Sequencing was performed on peripheral blood. These TCRs come from an elderly woman with acute or convalescent COVID-19. The CDR3 runs from the conserved cysteine through the conserved F or W. A D gene is named only where the DNA matches it firmly. Size values are once, few and many counts, or a class for expanded clones, and some rows have none.

abundance	v_gene	j_gene	d_gene	CDR3nt	CDR3aa
-	TRBV12-3/TRBV12-4	TRBJ2-1	-	TGTGCCGTTGGGTGGACCGGACTAGAGCAGTTCTTC	CAVGWTGLEQFF
-	TRBV7-9	TRBJ2-2	TRBD1	TGTGCCAGCAGCTGGACAGGGGGAGACACCGGGGAGCTGTTTTTT	CASSWTGGDTGELFF
-	TRBV7-3	TRBJ2-2	TRBD2	TGTGCCAGCAGCTCTAGCGGTGGACTCACCGGGGAGCTGTTTTTT	CASSSSGGLTGELFF
few	TRBV7-2	TRBJ2-3	-	TGTGCCAGCAGCTCCTCAGGGAGCACAGATACGCAGTATTTT	CASSSSGSTDTQYF
-	TRBV6-2/TRBV6-3	TRBJ2-3	TRBD2	TGTGCCAGCAGTTACCTACTAGCGCCGGAGGGTGCAGATACGCAGTATTTT	CASSYLLAPEGADTQYF
-	TRBV18	TRBJ1-2	-	TGTGCCAGCTCACCACCGTCAGTTAACTATGGCTACACCTTC	CASSPPSVNYGYTF
-	TRBV18	TRBJ1-2	-	TGTGCCAGCTCACTCGAGGCCAAGTATGGCTACACCTTC	CASSLEAKYGYTF
-	TRBV9	TRBJ2-5	-	TGTGCCAGCAGCCCTCAACGGTCGGAAGAGACCCAGTACTTC	CASSPQRSEETQYF
few	TRBV4-3	TRBJ1-4	TRBD1	TGCGCCAGCAGCCAAGAACACAGGGGGCAGGTTGAAAAACTGTTTTTT	CASSQEHRGQVEKLFF
-	TRBV6-4	TRBJ1-2	-	TGTGCCAGCAGTGACGGGAGGGGCTACACCTTC	CASSDGRGYTF
-	TRBV7-2	TRBJ2-7	-	TGTGCCAGCAGCTTTTTTCTCGAGCAGTACTTC	CASSFFLEQYF
-	TRBV7-2	TRBJ2-7	-	TGTGCCAGCAGCTTAGGGGCTGCGGGAAGTCGATACGAGCAGTACTTC	CASSLGAAGSRYEQYF
-	TRBV7-3	TRBJ1-6	-	TGTGCCAGCAGCCTAGGCCCATCCCAAAATTCACCCCTCCACTTT	CASSLGPSQNSPLHF
-	TRBV29-1	TRBJ2-7	-	TGCAGCGTTTCAATGGACACAACCGAGCAGTACTTC	CSVSMDTTEQYF
few	TRBV10-3	TRBJ1-2	-	TGTGCCATCAGTGAGGCTCGGGACATATTTAATGGCTACACCTTC	CAISEARDIFNGYTF
-	TRBV5-1	TRBJ1-5	-	TGCGCCAGCAGCTTGGCCAGCGATCAGCCCCAGCATTTT	CASSLASDQPQHF
-	TRBV2	TRBJ1-6	TRBD1	TGTGCCAGCTCTCCACAGGGGAATTCACCCCTCCACTTT	CASSPQGNSPLHF
-	TRBV2	TRBJ2-2	-	TGTGCCAGCAGTGGACAGGGAGGCACCGGGGAGCTGTTTTTT	CASSGQGGTGELFF
-	TRBV2	TRBJ1-6	TRBD1	TGTGCCAGCAGTGAAGCGCGGGCAGGGGGCGATTCACCCCTCCACTTT	CASSEARAGGDSPLHF
-	TRBV29-1	TRBJ2-7	-	TGCAGCGTTGAGCGGGTTTCTAACGAGCAGTACTTC	CSVERVSNEQYF
-	TRBV5-1	TRBJ1-1	-	TGCGCCAGCAGCTTTGACATGAACACTGAAGCTTTCTTT	CASSFDMNTEAFF
-	TRBV7-2	TRBJ2-5	TRBD2	TGTGCCAGCAGCTTGTGGTCTAGCGGGGGAGGAGAGACCCAGTACTTC	CASSLWSSGGGETQYF
-	TRBV7-2	TRBJ2-7	-	TGTGCCAGCAGCCGGAGCGTTACTAGGGTGGACCTTTCCTACGAGCAGTACTTC	CASSRSVTRVDLSYEQYF
-	TRBV6-4	TRBJ2-7	TRBD2	TGTGCCAGCAGTCAACAGGGCGGGACTAGCCCTGGATGGGCCTACGAGCAGTACTTC	CASSQQGGTSPGWAYEQYF
-	TRBV19	TRBJ1-2	-	TGTGCCAGTAGTATTCTCGGTCTTCCCAATGGCTACACCTTC	CASSILGLPNGYTF
-	TRBV6-5	TRBJ2-1	-	TGTGCCAGCACCTCGACAGTAGGCAATGAGCAGTTCTTC	CASTSTVGNEQFF
-	TRBV4-1	TRBJ1-4	-	TGCGCCAGCAGCCAGAAAACAGGCGGGAGGGAAAAACTGTTTTTT	CASSQKTGGREKLFF
-	TRBV30	TRBJ2-7	TRBD2	TGTGCCTGGAGTTCGCGGACTAGCGGGAGCTACGAGCAGTACTTC	CAWSSRTSGSYEQYF
-	TRBV7-9	TRBJ2-2	-	TGTGCCAGCAGCTTACTTAGCGGAGGCACCGGGGAGCTGTTTTTT	CASSLLSGGTGELFF
-	TRBV5-1	TRBJ2-5	-	TGCGCCAGCAGCTTGGATGGGCAGGGCCAAGAGACCCAGTACTTC	CASSLDGQGQETQYF
-	TRBV3-1/TRBV3-2	TRBJ2-1	TRBD1	TGTGCCAGCAGCCAAGCGGGACAGGGCTACAATGAGCAGTTCTTC	CASSQAGQGYNEQFF
-	TRBV5-1	TRBJ1-2	TRBD1	TGCGCCAGCAGCCGGACAGGGGCGGGTCCGGATGGCTACACCTTC	CASSRTGAGPDGYTF
-	TRBV9	TRBJ1-2	-	TGTGCCAGCAGCGCCTGGACTGACTATGGCTACACCTTC	CASSAWTDYGYTF
-	TRBV3-1/TRBV3-2	TRBJ2-7	TRBD1	TGTGCCAGCAGCCAGACAGGGGACGAGCAGTACTTC	CASSQTGDEQYF
few	TRBV29-1	TRBJ2-3	TRBD1	TGCAGCGTTGAAAAGGACAGGGGACCAGATACGCAGTATTTT	CSVEKDRGPDTQYF
once	TRBV29-1	TRBJ1-1	-	TGCAGCGTTGATTCCCCCAGGGGCGCTCACACTGAAGCTTTCTTT	CSVDSPRGAHTEAFF
-	TRBV5-1	TRBJ2-5	TRBD1	TGCGCCAGTTACACGGGACAGGGCAAAGAGACCCAGTACTTC	CASYTGQGKETQYF
-	TRBV7-2	TRBJ1-3	-	TGTGCCAGCAGTCCAGGGTTATCGGGCGGAAACACCATATATTTT	CASSPGLSGGNTIYF
few	TRBV5-1	TRBJ1-6	-	TGCGCCAGCAGCCCGCTGCAGGATGGCAATTCACCCCTCCACTTT	CASSPLQDGNSPLHF
-	TRBV7-2	TRBJ2-3	-	TGTGCCAGCAGCTTAGGTGCAGGGTACACAGATACGCAGTATTTT	CASSLGAGYTDTQYF
-	TRBV14	TRBJ1-2	-	TGTGCCAGCAGCCAAGAGACTAGCTATGGCTACACCTTC	CASSQETSYGYTF
once	TRBV6-6	TRBJ1-1	-	TGTGCCAGCAGTTACTCGAGGGCAGAAACTGAAGCTTTCTTT	CASSYSRAETEAFF
-	TRBV11-2	TRBJ1-2	-	TGTGCCAGCAGCTTAGACCCTGACTTTAACTATGGCTACACCTTC	CASSLDPDFNYGYTF
-	TRBV4-1	TRBJ1-6	-	TGCGCCAGCAGCCAAGAGGGAACGGGAATCCATTCACCCCTCCACTTT	CASSQEGTGIHSPLHF
once	TRBV6-5	TRBJ2-7	-	TGTGCCAGACAGGGAAAGACCTACGAGCAGTACTTC	CARQGKTYEQYF
-	TRBV30	TRBJ1-6	-	TGTGCCTGGGAGCAGGGGTTGGGATATAATTCACCCCTCCACTTT	CAWEQGLGYNSPLHF
-	TRBV7-2	TRBJ2-7	TRBD2	TGTGCCAGCAGCTTAGTTGCCCTAGCGGGAAACTACTACGAGCAGTACTTC	CASSLVALAGNYYEQYF
-	TRBV29-1	TRBJ2-7	-	TGCAGCGCCACAAACAGGGCTGTGGGCTACGAGCAGTACTTC	CSATNRAVGYEQYF
-	TRBV7-2	TRBJ1-5	-	TGTGCCAGCAGCTTATCCGGAGATCAGCCCCAGCATTTT	CASSLSGDQPQHF
-	TRBV5-8	TRBJ2-3	-	TGTGCCAGCAGCTTGGGAGTCGAGCGGATATCAGATACGCAGTATTTT	CASSLGVERISDTQYF
-	TRBV21-1	TRBJ1-5	-	TGTGCCAGCAGCGCACGCCTGACAGGGGTCCCCGTCTATCAGCCCCAGCATTTT	CASSARLTGVPVYQPQHF
-	TRBV5-1	TRBJ2-3	-	TGCGCCAGCAGCCTGGCTCCGGGACTGGGCACAGATACGCAGTATTTT	CASSLAPGLGTDTQYF
-	TRBV4-1	TRBJ1-4	-	TGCGCCAGCAGCCAAGTCTATGGGGGCTTTAATGAAAAACTGTTTTTT	CASSQVYGGFNEKLFF